This T cell receptor (beta chain) originates from a study of Graves' ophthalmopathy and Graves' hyperthyroidism. Study context: Sampling took place at initial diagnosis, with peripheral blood obtained before any treatment. Study-level results: Discriminating ophthalmopathy from stable hyperthyroidism, a 13-signature model attained a sensitivity of about 88% and a specificity of about 81%.

In donors with ophthalmopathy, activity was moderate-to-severe, with CAS ≥3, NOSPECS ≥4 and duration under 3 months. PBMCs stemmed from around 9.1 ml of fresh peripheral blood. The CDR3 is 16 amino acids. Germline V gives CDR1 MGHRA, CDR2 YSYEKL. Deletions cut 4 bases from V and 4 bases from J, with 19 bases between. This clonotype appeared many times. Its specificity is not known. The authors amplified TCR beta CDR3 regions from RNA transcripts. First-round RT-PCR relied on HTBI primers, and a second-round multiplex PCR came next. Each CDR3 protein gets one entry after TCRdb re-called the multiplex PCR reads with MiXCR. The table lists around 51,000 distinct CDR3 sequences, about 50% of them singletons.

This clonotype was sampled from an adult man with Graves' ophthalmopathy. Sequenced sample: peripheral blood. The gene calls are TRBV4-1 and TRBJ1-1; tentatively, D is TRBD1 (5 bases). CDR3 sequence: CASSPPGEGSSTEAFF. DNA for the CDR3: TGCGCCAGCAGCCCTCCCGGCGAGGGGTCGAGCACTGAAGCTTTCTTT.